A single sample is the source of the 6 T cell receptor beta chains below, sequenced in a study of blood T cell repertoires in COVID-19. Clones were read by immunoSEQ multiplex PCR, and TCRdb kept only the in-frame ones, dropping some. Here the sample spans under 300,000 clones, 85% to 95% being singletons. Sequenced sample: peripheral blood. The receptors originated from a man under 40 with COVID-19, enrolled during active disease.

V and J are TRBV5-1 and TRBJ2-5; D remains unclear. V lost 5 bases and J 2 bases, leaving 13 bases between the germline ends. Looked up from germline, CDR1 is SGHRS and CDR2 is YFSETQ. The CDR3 contains 14 residues. CDR3 sequence reads: CASSLDAPQETQYF. CDR3 coding DNA: TGCGCCAGCAGTCTAGACGCCCCTCAAGAGACCCAGTACTTC. Combining the CDR3 with reference TRBV5-1 and TRBJ2-5 gives the whole variable domain KAGVTQTPRYLIKTRGQQVTLSCSPISGHRSVSWYQQTPGQGLQFLFEYFSETQRNKGNFPGRFSGRQFSNSRSEMNVSTLELGDSALYLCASSLDAPQETQYFGPGTRLLVL.

The chain joins TRBV6-1 to TRBJ1-2; D gene unclear. This CDR3 spans 16 amino acids. Trimming stripped 0 bases from V and 4 bases from J, with 15 bases between. CDR1 and CDR2 from the germline V gene are MNHNS and SASEGT. In DNA, the CDR3 is TGTGCCAGCAGTGAAGCCCGAATGGAGTTTGTCTATGGCTACACCTTC. The encoded protein is CASSEARMEFVYGYTF.

A single count supports this clone. The V gene is TRBV9, the J gene TRBJ1-2; 8 nucleotides align to TRBD1. The V segment lost 4 bases and the J segment 4 bases; nucleotides outside the gene matches: 6. Germline V gene sequence: CDR1 SGDLS, CDR2 YYNGEE. The CDR3 has 14 residues. The CDR3, as DNA: TGTGCCAGCAGCATCTCGACAGGGGCCTATGGCTACACCTTC. Amino acid sequence: CASSISTGAYGYTF.

The V and J genes are TRBV12-2 and TRBJ2-7; the tabulated D call, TRBD2, remains unverified against the DNA. TRBV12-2 is termed a pseudogene. The CDR3 has 15 residues. The CDR3 here is CASRLRRDSRSEQYF. CDR3 in DNA: TGTGCAAGTCGCTTGCGCAGGGACTCCCGTAGCGAGCAGTACTTC.

The chain is built from TRBV7-9 and TRBJ1-1; 8 bases match TRBD1. V dropped 5 bases and J dropped 4; count of bases not matched to a gene: 6. Per germline, CDR1 SEHNR and CDR2 FQNEAQ (reference sequence). The CDR3 sequence is 14 residues long. The CDR3 DNA reads TGTGCCAGCAGCCCCCAGGGGGCTGGCACTGAAGCTTTCTTT. Protein: CASSPQGAGTEAFF.

This clone was seen a single time. V gene TRBV3-1 (or the pseudogene TRBV3-2) combines with J gene TRBJ2-3, with a possible D match to TRBD2 (5 bases). In germline, CDR1 is LGHDT, CDR2 YNNKEL (reference sequence). V lost 4 bases and J 1 base, leaving 15 bases between the germline ends. The CDR3 contains 16 residues. The CDR3 coding sequence is TGTGCCAGCAGCCCGGCGGGTCTTCAGGGCACAGATACGCAGTATTTT. Its translation is CASSPAGLQGTDTQYF.